The 25 T cell receptor beta chains below were found in one sample sequenced in a study of vaccination and CD4 T cells after COVID-19. Treatment described: approximately 9-day PBMC culture with coronavirus spike peptide pools or control peptides (ViraFEST assay). Their antigen targets remain unknown. The Oncomine TCR Beta short-read assay generated sequence data from the DNA of cultured CD4+ T cells. TCRdb ran MiXCR on the PCR reads and lists one entry per CDR3 protein. The table lists around 20,000 distinct CDR3 sequences, approximately 40% of them singletons. The input for sequencing was CD4+ T cells from blood, cultured in vitro, taken before SARS-CoV-2 vaccination. Receptors originate from a human donor who had recovered from COVID-19.

This chain links TRBV28 with TRBJ2-7; D tentatively reads TRBD1 or TRBD2 (5 bases each). Trimming took off 3 bases at V and 0 bases at J, with 12 bases between the two ends. CDR3 length equals 15 residues. CDR1 and CDR2 from the germline V gene are MDHEN and SYDVKM. This CDR3 reads CASSLRGDNSYEQYF. CDR3 nucleotide sequence: TGTGCCAGCAGTTTGAGGGGTGACAACTCCTACGAGCAGTACTTC.

The genes are TRBV7-2 and TRBJ2-1, with 7 positions matching TRBD2. V shed 5 bases and J 10 bases; nucleotides not matched to a gene: 14. CDR3 length: 15 residues. The V gene's germline CDR1 is SGHTA and CDR2 FQGNSA. Here the CDR3 reads CASSALWGGGWEQFF. The CDR3 nucleotides are TGTGCCAGCAGCGCCCTTTGGGGGGGGGGGTGGGAGCAGTTCTTC.

The V gene is TRBV25-1, the J gene TRBJ2-7; D perhaps matches TRBD1 (6 bases). Trimming removed 4 bases from V and 0 bases from J, with 7 bases in between. Germline CDR1 is MGHDK and CDR2 is SYGVNS. The CDR3 loop spans 13 amino acids. In DNA, the CDR3 is TGTGCCAGCAGTGGACAGGTCTCCTACGAGCAGTACTTC. As protein: CASSGQVSYEQYF.

The chain combines TRBV4-2 with TRBJ1-2; TRBD1 aligns across 10 bases. V lost 1 base, J lost 4 bases, and 15 bases stayed unmatched. Per the germline V gene, CDR1 is LGHNA and CDR2 is YNFKEQ. The CDR3 runs 19 residues. The CDR3 DNA reads TGTGCCAGCAGCCAAGGGATACCTGGGACAGGGGCCAAGACCTATGGCTACACCTTC. It translates to CASSQGIPGTGAKTYGYTF.

This chain uses TRBV6-1 with TRBJ1-2; weak D call: TRBD1 (5 bases). Germline CDR1 is MNHNS and CDR2 is SASEGT. This CDR3 region has 14 residues. V was shortened by 6 bases and J by 4 bases, with 15 bases between the two germline ends. The CDR3: CASRHRDPPYGYTF. CDR3 in DNA: TGTGCCAGCAGGCACCGGGACCCCCCCTATGGCTACACCTTC.

The genes are TRBV10-3 and TRBJ2-1; 11 bases map to TRBD2. The CDR3 has 14 amino acids. V lost 8 bases and J lost 6; bases outside the gene matches: 6. Germline V gives CDR1 ENHRY, CDR2 SYGVKD. CDR3 sequence (DNA): TGTGCCATCTCGGGACTAGCGGAGAGCAATGAGCAGTTCTTC. Its translation is CAISGLAESNEQFF.

The gene calls are TRBV7-2 and TRBJ1-6; TRBD1 is a possible D gene (5 bases). The CDR3 spans 15 residues. V lost 1 base and J lost 5, with 9 bases in between. Germline CDR1 SGHTA, CDR2 FQGNSA. The CDR3 reads CASSLGGGNNSPLHF. DNA of the CDR3: TGTGCCAGCAGCTTAGGGGGGGGAAATAATTCACCCCTCCACTTT.

The sample holds a few counts of this clonotype. The V and J genes are TRBV20-1 and TRBJ2-3, with D perhaps TRBD1 or TRBD2 (5 bases each). V lost 5 bases, J lost 4 bases, and 16 bases lay in between. The CDR3 length is 14 residues. From germline, CDR1 is DFQATT and CDR2 SNEGSKA (reference sequence). The CDR3 spells CSAPLGPVSDTQYF. CDR3 DNA: TGCAGTGCTCCCCTGGGACCGGTATCAGATACGCAGTATTTT.

This clonotype was seen only a few times. The chain joins TRBV29-1 to TRBJ1-1; D remains unclear. CDR3 length: 12 residues. Germline V gene sequence: CDR1 SQVTM, CDR2 ANQGSEA. V was trimmed by 4 bases and J by 5 bases, leaving 11 bases between them. The CDR3 DNA reads TGCAGCGTTGTAAGGCCAAGGACTGAAGCTTTCTTT. Its translation is CSVVRPRTEAFF.

V usage is TRBV28 and J usage is TRBJ1-1, with unresolved D. Germline V gene sequence: CDR1 MDHEN, CDR2 SYDVKM. The V end lost 6 bases, the J end lost 6 bases, and 8 bases lay between the germline ends. The CDR3 is made up of 11 amino acids. DNA for the CDR3: TGTGCCAGCAGGGGGAGGCCTGAAGCTTTCTTT. Translating gives CASRGRPEAFF.

This clonotype was counted a few times. This sequence joins TRBV15 and TRBJ1-2; D not certain. V shed 5 bases and J shed 5 bases, with 12 bases lying between them. CDR1 is LNHNV and CDR2 is YYDKDF in the germline V gene (reference sequence). This CDR3 contains 13 residues. CDR3 amino acids: CATSSRVGYGYTF. DNA of the CDR3: TGTGCCACCAGCTCCCGAGTTGGTTATGGCTACACCTTC.

This clonotype occurred a few times. The chain recombines TRBV7-2 with TRBJ1-5; no reliable D call. The length of the CDR3 is 13 residues. Germline V lookup: CDR1 SGHTA, CDR2 FQGNSA. The ends were cut back, 6 bases at V and 6 bases at J, with 12 bases in the middle. CDR3 in amino acids: CASSSRPGQPQHF. The DNA of the CDR3 is TGTGCCAGCAGTTCCAGACCGGGTCAGCCCCAGCATTTT.

This clonotype was picked up a small number of times. CDR3 DNA: TGCAGTGCCAGTGACAGCAATCAGCCCCAGCATTTT. Its translation is CSASDSNQPQHF. The chain recombines TRBV20-1 with TRBJ1-5; D is uncertain. V lost 6 bases and J lost 1, with 7 bases in between. Germline V gene data show CDR1 as DFQATT and CDR2 as SNEGSKA (reference sequence). CDR3 length: 12 amino acids.

The chain joins TRBV5-3 to TRBJ1-5; D remains unclear. TRBV5-3 is given ORF status, its function remaining uncertain. The V end was cut by 4 bases, the J end by 0 bases, with 11 bases between. CDR3 length: 15 residues. The CDR3 bases are TGTGCCAGAAGCCCCGTCCGGAGTAGCAATCAGCCCCAGCATTTT. This gives the protein CARSPVRSSNQPQHF.

The chain uses TRBV12-3 or TRBV12-4 and TRBJ2-5; D is perhaps TRBD2 (5 bases). The CDR3 contains 13 residues. Trimming shortened V by 8 bases and J by 3 bases, and 13 bases separated the two germline ends. CDR3 residues: CASGSSAEETQYF. CDR3 nucleotide sequence: TGTGCCAGCGGGAGTTCTGCGGAAGAGACCCAGTACTTC.

This clonotype has a handful of counts. The rearrangement uses TRBV19 and TRBJ2-1, with 9 bases that match TRBD1. Losses at the gene ends were 8 bases for V and 7 bases for J; bases not matched to a gene: 6. This CDR3 comprises 13 residues. The germline V gene has CDR1 LNHDA and CDR2 SQIVND (reference sequence). Here the CDR3 DNA reads TGTGCCAGTGGCGACAGGGGGTGGAATGAGCAGTTCTTC. It encodes CASGDRGWNEQFF. The complete variable domain, with remaining parts taken from reference TRBV19 and TRBJ2-1, reads DGGITQSPKYLFRKEGQNVTLSCEQNLNHDAMYWYRQDPGQGLRLIYYSQIVNDFQKGDIAEGYSVSREKKESFPLTVTSAQKNPTAFYLCASGDRGWNEQFFGPGTRLTVL.

The V call is TRBV28, the J call TRBJ1-1; D possibly corresponds to TRBD1 (5 bases). CDR1 MDHEN and CDR2 SYDVKM come from the germline V gene. V was trimmed by 3 bases and J by 6 bases, leaving 20 bases between them. The CDR3 is 16 amino acids. CDR3 coding DNA: TGTGCCAGCAGTTTTATAGAACCCGGGGGGATTGCTGAAGCTTTCTTT. This gives the protein CASSFIEPGGIAEAFF.

The chain recombines TRBV11-2 with TRBJ1-2; D gene unclear. CDR3 length: 14 residues. CDR1 SGHAT and CDR2 FQNNGV come from the germline V gene. Trimming took off 3 bases at V and 5 bases at J, with 13 bases between the two ends. CDR3 DNA: TGTGCCAGCAGCTTTGCCCTATTGTCTTATGGCTACACCTTC. Its protein is CASSFALLSYGYTF.

A single count supports this clonotype. The gene calls are TRBV30 and TRBJ1-3; TRBD1 might be the D (6 bases). Germline CDR1 GTSNPN, CDR2 SVGIG (reference sequence). The CDR3 is 11 residues long. Trimming removed 4 bases from V and 8 bases from J, with 9 bases in between. CDR3 sequence (DNA): TGTGCCTGGACAAACAGGGACACCATATATTTT. It specifies CAWTNRDTIYF. Full variable domain (outside the CDR3, taken from reference TRBV30 and TRBJ1-3): SQTIHQWPATLVQPVGSPLSLECTVEGTSNPNLYWYRQAAGRGLQLLFYSVGIGQISSEVPQNLSASRPQDRQFILSSKKLLLSDSGFYLCAWTNRDTIYFGEGSWLTVV.

Points on this clonotype: Compared with germline, one end of the junction differs, possibly owing to a read error. The rearrangement uses TRBV12-3 or TRBV12-4 and TRBJ1-1; D gene uncertain. This CDR3 contains 12 residues. CDR3 sequence reads: CASSSFNSEAFF. For the CDR3, the DNA is TGTGCCAGCAGTTCATTCAACAGTGAAGCTTTCTTT.

The chain uses TRBV27 and TRBJ1-6; 9 positions agree with TRBD1. This CDR3 spans 16 amino acids. With V trimmed by 6 bases and J by 9 bases, 12 bases remained unmatched. Germline V lookup: CDR1 MNHEY, CDR2 SMNVEV (reference sequence). CDR3: CASSTLGGQGPSPLHF. CDR3 nucleotides: TGTGCCAGCAGCACACTAGGGGGACAGGGCCCTTCACCCCTCCACTTT.

This clonotype was detected a few times. J is TRBJ1-6 and V is TRBV11-3, with a tentative D call TRBD1 (6 bases). Trimming left V 2 bases short and J 7 bases short, with 9 bases between. The CDR3 is 14 amino acids. The germline V gene encodes CDR1 SGHNT and CDR2 YENEEA. The CDR3 loop is CASSLFTGNSPLHF. DNA of the CDR3: TGTGCCAGCAGCTTATTTACAGGGAATTCACCCCTCCACTTT.

The V call is TRBV7-9, the J call TRBJ1-1; the D is unclear. The germline gives CDR1 SEHNR, CDR2 FQNEAQ (reference sequence). The CDR3 has 12 amino acids. V was pared by 5 bases and J by 5 bases, with 9 bases between. This chain's CDR3 is CASSPRATEAFF. As DNA, the CDR3 is TGTGCCAGCAGCCCTAGGGCAACTGAAGCTTTCTTT.

The genes are TRBV12-3 or TRBV12-4 and TRBJ1-2; D is ambiguous. V was cut by 1 base and J by 2 bases, with 11 bases left in between. The CDR3 is made up of 15 amino acids. The CDR3 here is CASSLESPRNYGYTF. CDR3 DNA sequence: TGTGCCAGCAGTTTAGAAAGCCCCAGGAACTATGGCTACACCTTC.

The V gene is TRBV12-1, the J gene TRBJ1-6. TRBV12-1 is flagged as a pseudogene. This CDR3 has 17 residues. Written as DNA, the CDR3 is TGTGCCAGCAGCTTTGCCCTCTGCGACCCGACCTACTCACCCCTCCACTTT. Its protein product is CASSFALCDPTYSPLHF.